This is a list of T cell receptor beta chains from one sample in a study of cytomegalovirus exposure and HLA in healthy donors. This table comes from immunoSEQ multiplex PCR, and its TCRdb copy is limited to in-frame clones, with some not included. The specimen's table records around 100,000 clones. The sequenced sample consisted of PBMCs. The receptor set was obtained from a man in his forties in good health and CMV-seronegative. CDR3s include the opening cysteine and the closing phenylalanine or tryptophan. The D gene is left open where the match is weak.

cdr3_aa cdr3_nt v_call d_call j_call
CASSLVGQRNIQYF TGTGCCAGCAGCTTAGTGGGACAGAGAAACATTCAGTACTTC TRBV7-9 TRBD1 TRBJ2-4
CAWGEGGLTYNEQFF TGTGCCTGGGGGGAAGGGGGCTTAACCTACAATGAGCAGTTCTTC TRBV30 TRBD1 TRBJ2-1
CASSPQGRWYTEAFF TGCGCCAGCAGCCCACAGGGGAGATGGTACACTGAAGCTTTCTTT TRBV4-1 TRBD1 TRBJ1-1
CAWSVQGKVSPLHF TGTGCCTGGAGTGTACAGGGGAAGGTATCACCCCTCCACTTT TRBV30 TRBD1 TRBJ1-6
CASSDRGEGTEAFF TGTGCCAGCAGCGATAGGGGGGAGGGCACTGAAGCTTTCTTT TRBV9 NA TRBJ1-1
CASSPGTGRNYGYTF TGCGCCAGCAGCCCAGGGACAGGGAGGAACTATGGCTACACCTTC TRBV4-3 TRBD1 TRBJ1-2
CASSLSYNSPLHF TGTGCCAGCAGTCTGTCCTATAATTCACCCCTCCACTTT TRBV13 NA TRBJ1-6
CASSPPPGTYEQYF TGTGCCAGCTCCCCCCCGCCCGGGACCTACGAGCAGTACTTC TRBV18 NA TRBJ2-7
CASGVAGDSGELFF TGCGCCAGCGGAGTAGCGGGAGATTCCGGGGAGCTGTTTTTT TRBV10-1 TRBD2 TRBJ2-2
CASSQEGTSGNTIYF TGCGCCAGCAGCCAAGAAGGGACATCTGGAAACACCATATATTTT TRBV4-3 NA TRBJ1-3
CASSPQGVTYEQYF TGTGCCAGCAGTCCACAGGGGGTTACCTACGAGCAGTACTTC TRBV6-6 TRBD1 TRBJ2-7
CATQPQGGETQYF TGTGCCACACAACCACAGGGGGGAGAGACCCAGTACTTC TRBV10-3 TRBD1 TRBJ2-5
CACSTDREGSYEQYF TGTGCCTGTTCAACTGATCGGGAGGGCTCCTACGAGCAGTACTTC TRBV30 TRBD2 TRBJ2-7
CARSLIILWYSYEQYF TGTGCCAGAAGCCTAATAATACTATGGTACTCCTACGAGCAGTACTTC TRBV5-3 NA TRBJ2-7
CASSQGQQNTGELFF TGTGCCAGCAGCCAGGGACAGCAGAACACCGGGGAGCTGTTTTTT TRBV28 TRBD1 TRBJ2-2
CASSQMGQKLYEQYF TGTGCCAGCAGCCAAATGGGGCAGAAATTATACGAGCAGTACTTC TRBV7-9 NA TRBJ2-7
CASSILPPTGDEKLFF TGTGCCAGCAGCATACTCCCCCCCACAGGGGATGAAAAACTGTTTTTT TRBV4-2 TRBD1 TRBJ1-4
CASTTPGGSETQYF TGTGCCAGTACCACCCCGGGGGGGTCAGAGACCCAGTACTTC TRBV19 TRBD2 TRBJ2-5
CASSAAPGQGFGGYTF TGTGCCAGCAGTGCCGCACCGGGACAGGGCTTCGGTGGCTACACCTTC TRBV6-1 TRBD1 TRBJ1-2
CASSLSGQGELFF TGTGCCAGCAGTTTATCAGGACAGGGGGAACTGTTTTTT TRBV27 TRBD1 TRBJ2-2
CSVEEGQPNYGYTF TGCAGCGTTGAAGAGGGACAGCCTAACTATGGCTACACCTTC TRBV29-1 TRBD1 TRBJ1-2
CARGLAGGYEQYF TGTGCCAGGGGACTAGCGGGGGGGTACGAGCAGTACTTC TRBV2 TRBD2 TRBJ2-7
CASSQRGTGKYNEQFF TGTGCCAGCAGCCAACGAGGGACAGGGAAATACAATGAGCAGTTCTTC TRBV2 TRBD1 TRBJ2-1
CSVVLSRGHGYTF TGCAGCGTTGTATTGAGCAGGGGGCATGGCTACACCTTC TRBV29-1 TRBD1 TRBJ1-2
CASSRGGVAEDTQYF TGCGCCAGCAGCCGAGGGGGGGTAGCGGAGGATACGCAGTATTTT TRBV4-3 NA TRBJ2-3
CASSSNGRAYEQYF TGTGCCAGCTCCTCAAACGGGAGGGCCTACGAGCAGTACTTC TRBV18 TRBD2 TRBJ2-7
CASSDVADKTYEQYF TGTGCCAGCAGTGACGTGGCAGACAAGACCTACGAGCAGTACTTC TRBV6-1 NA TRBJ2-7
CAIGGRGGEGAKTQYF TGTGCCATCGGAGGACGGGGGGGCGAGGGCGCAAAGACCCAGTACTTC TRBV10-3 TRBD2 TRBJ2-5
CASSRGTDYEQYF TGCGCCAGCAGCCGAGGGACAGACTACGAGCAGTACTTC TRBV4-3 TRBD1 TRBJ2-7
CASRTGGLVGLGELFF TGTGCCAGCAGAACAGGGGGCCTAGTCGGACTCGGGGAGCTGTTTTTT TRBV7-6 TRBD1 TRBJ2-2
CASSRDRTNTGELFF TGTGCCAGCAGCCGGGACAGGACGAACACCGGGGAGCTGTTTTTT TRBV7-9 TRBD1 TRBJ2-2
CAGTMGGDEKLFF TGTGCCGGGACTATGGGGGGTGATGAAAAACTGTTTTTT TRBV30 NA TRBJ1-4
CASSFSPGETQYF TGCGCCAGCAGCTTTTCTCCAGGCGAGACCCAGTACTTC TRBV5-1 NA TRBJ2-5
CSPWVDSSGTDTQYF TGCAGCCCATGGGTCGACTCGTCTGGCACAGATACGCAGTATTTT TRBV29-1 NA TRBJ2-3
CATSRGDTSGGSDTQYF TGTGCCACCAGCAGAGGTGATACCAGCGGGGGATCAGATACGCAGTATTTT TRBV15 TRBD2 TRBJ2-3
CASSTTGNGYEKLFF TGTGCCAGTAGTACGACAGGGAATGGGTATGAAAAACTGTTTTTT TRBV19 TRBD1 TRBJ1-4
CASSLGPGQTNTGELFF TGCGCCAGCAGCTTGGGTCCGGGACAGACAAACACCGGGGAGCTGTTTTTT TRBV5-1 TRBD1 TRBJ2-2
CASSSPTGFSYEQYF TGCGCCAGCAGCTCGCCGACAGGGTTTTCCTACGAGCAGTACTTC TRBV5-1 TRBD1 TRBJ2-7
CASGYRIMNTEAFF TGTGCTAGTGGTTACAGAATCATGAACACTGAAGCTTTCTTT TRBV12-5 NA TRBJ1-1
CASSLGTGHYGYTF TGTGCCAGCAGCTTAGGGACAGGGCACTATGGCTACACCTTC TRBV7-2 TRBD1 TRBJ1-2
CASSHNRNDKHSGNTIYF TGTGCCAGCTCACACAATAGAAATGACAAACATTCTGGAAACACCATATATTTT TRBV18 NA TRBJ1-3
CASSLDRWVRGPSTDTQYF TGTGCCAGCAGCTTAGATCGATGGGTGCGGGGACCTAGCACAGATACGCAGTATTTT TRBV11-3 NA TRBJ2-3
CASSAWDRATSPLHF TGTGCCAGCAGTGCTTGGGACAGGGCTACTTCACCCCTCCACTTT TRBV2 TRBD1 TRBJ1-6
CASSSWTGGIDEQYF TGTGCCAGCAGTTCCTGGACAGGGGGCATTGACGAGCAGTACTTC TRBV27 TRBD1 TRBJ2-7
CASSKLAGDFYNEQFF TGTGCCAGCAGTAAACTAGCGGGGGACTTCTACAATGAGCAGTTCTTC TRBV6-6 TRBD2 TRBJ2-1
CASSYSSGGRGNTIYF TGTGCCAGCAGTTACTCGTCAGGGGGCCGTGGAAACACCATATATTTT TRBV6-5 TRBD1 TRBJ1-3
CASSQDLQGAVTGELFF TGCGCCAGCAGCCAAGATCTCCAGGGGGCAGTCACCGGGGAGCTGTTTTTT TRBV4-3 TRBD1 TRBJ2-2
CASSPRGPEEPQHF TGTGCCAGCTCCCCCCGAGGGCCCGAGGAGCCCCAGCATTTT TRBV18 NA TRBJ1-5